This TCR beta chain was observed in a study of OX40 agonist ivuxolimab in advanced cancers. For the wider study: Ivuxolimab was an agonistic, fully human IgG2 monoclonal antibody directed against OX40 (CD134), a costimulatory receptor. Intravenous ivuxolimab was administered to patients every 2 weeks at six dose levels: 0.01, 0.1, 0.3, 1.5, 3 and 10 mg/kg. Among the approximately 54 dose-escalation patients, about 20 had hepatocellular carcinoma, roughly 15 melanoma, 9 renal cell carcinoma and 9 head and neck cancer. The dose-escalation cohort was around 83% male with a mean age of about 54 years, ranging from about 23 to 85. Prior anti-PD-1, anti-PD-L1 or anti-CTLA-4 therapy was permitted, and checkpoint inhibitors had been received by roughly 40% of dose-escalation patients. Three dose-escalation patients achieved partial responses, one with hepatocellular carcinoma and two with cutaneous melanoma. Peripheral TCRbeta sequencing was intended to test whether TCR sequence diversity was altered and clonal T-cell expansion was caused by ivuxolimab. The paper covers the monotherapy dose-escalation part of the phase I ivuxolimab trial, which included N of about 50 patients.

Patients with a history of autoimmune disease or receiving systemic immunosuppression were excluded from the trial. Peripheral blood for TCR sequencing was drawn from every dose cohort at baseline, at cycle 4 day 1 and at cycle 7 day 1. The samples were drawn from a first-in-human, open-label, multicenter phase I dose-escalation trial of ivuxolimab. Adults with locally advanced or metastatic melanoma, renal cell, hepatocellular, or head and neck squamous cell carcinoma were enrolled in the trial. Before TCR sequencing, CD4+ T cells and CD8+ T cells from peripheral blood were sorted into separate populations. In its sample, this clone was seen a few times. The clone's antigen remains unknown. No much larger clone is present one base from it, and per-base qualities are unavailable. Genomic DNA was isolated from the sorted cells so that the TCRbeta CDR3 region could be sequenced. TCRbeta CDR3 regions were sequenced using the immunoSEQ Assay. TCRdb's version of the immuneACCESS table is confined to in-frame rearrangements and falls short of the full clone set. An unresolved V gene accounts for under half of the shortfall where checked; the remainder is of unknown origin. For this sample the table gives about 51,000 clones, of which around 77% were detected only once. Of the sample, 2% is held by the ten largest clones.

General findings and caveats noted by the study authors: Low levels of normalized T-cell clonal expansion were also seen in some nonresponding patients. In the 0.1-3.0 mg/kg groups, partial responders had among the lowest normalized peripheral clonal expansion, particularly in CD8+ T cells. After ivuxolimab, CD8+ T cells had more expanded clones than CD4+ T cells on average. Which antigens the clonally expanded peripheral T cells were specific for was not determined. At doses from 0.1 to 3.0 mg/kg, clonal expansion was seen in both CD4+ and CD8+ blood T cells between baseline and week 6.

Relative to germline, V is missing 4 bases and J is missing 5 bases, with 14 bases of the junction outside any gene match. The germline V gene sets CDR1 to MGHRA and CDR2 to YSYEKL. The CDR3 numbers 16 residues from cysteine through phenylalanine. Kept here is only the CDR3 DNA, which spans 48 bases and is read in frame from base 1. The starting material was CD4+ or CD8+ T cells sorted from blood, obtained in a trial of the OX40 agonist ivuxolimab. This sequence uses TRBV4-1 and TRBJ2-7; TRBD2 lines up with 7 middle nucleotides. The clonotype was recovered from an adult with an advanced solid tumor such as melanoma, head and neck, liver or kidney cancer. CDR3 region: CASSLLGEGLRHEQYF. The DNA is TGCGCCAGCAGCCTCCTGGGGGAGGGTCTAAGGCACGAGCAGTACTTC.